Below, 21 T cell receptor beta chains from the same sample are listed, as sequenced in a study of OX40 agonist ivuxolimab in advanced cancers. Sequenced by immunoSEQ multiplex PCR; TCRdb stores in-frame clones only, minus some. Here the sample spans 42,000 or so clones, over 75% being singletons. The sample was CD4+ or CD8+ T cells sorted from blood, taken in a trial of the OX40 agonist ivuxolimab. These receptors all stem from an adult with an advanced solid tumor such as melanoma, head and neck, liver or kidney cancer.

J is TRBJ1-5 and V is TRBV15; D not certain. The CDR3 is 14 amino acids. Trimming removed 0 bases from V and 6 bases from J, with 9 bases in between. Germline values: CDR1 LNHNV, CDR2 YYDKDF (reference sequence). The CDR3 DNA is TGTGCCACCAGCAGAGATTTATCGAGTCAGCCCCAGCATTTT. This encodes CATSRDLSSQPQHF.

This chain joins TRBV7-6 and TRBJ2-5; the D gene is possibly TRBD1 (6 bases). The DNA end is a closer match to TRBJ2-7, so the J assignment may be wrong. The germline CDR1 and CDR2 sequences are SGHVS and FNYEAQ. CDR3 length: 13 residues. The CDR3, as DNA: TGTGCCAGCAGCTGGGACACTACCTACGAGCAGTACTTC. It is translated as CASSWDTTYEQYF.

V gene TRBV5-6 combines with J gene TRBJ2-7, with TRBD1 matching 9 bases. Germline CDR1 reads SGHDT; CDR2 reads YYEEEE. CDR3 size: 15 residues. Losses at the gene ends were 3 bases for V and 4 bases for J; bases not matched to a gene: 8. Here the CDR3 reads CASSSIRDRAYEQYF. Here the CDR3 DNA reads TGTGCCAGCAGCTCGATCCGGGACAGGGCGTACGAGCAGTACTTC.

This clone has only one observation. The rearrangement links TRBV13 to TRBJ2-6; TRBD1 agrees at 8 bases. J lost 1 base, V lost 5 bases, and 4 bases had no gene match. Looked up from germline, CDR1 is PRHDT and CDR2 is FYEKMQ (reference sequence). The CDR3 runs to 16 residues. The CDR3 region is CASSTTGVSGANVLTF. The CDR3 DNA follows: TGTGCCAGCAGCACGACAGGGGTGTCTGGGGCCAACGTCCTGACTTTC. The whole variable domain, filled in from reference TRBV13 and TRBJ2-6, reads AAGVIQSPRHLIKEKRETATLKCYPIPRHDTVYWYQQGPGQDPQFLISFYEKMQSDKGSIPDRFSAQQFSDYHSELNMSSLELGDSALYFCASSTTGVSGANVLTFGAGSRLTVL.

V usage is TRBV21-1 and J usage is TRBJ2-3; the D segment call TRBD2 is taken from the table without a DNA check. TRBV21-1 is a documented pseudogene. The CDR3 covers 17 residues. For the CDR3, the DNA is TGTGCCAGCAGCCAAAAAGCCGGGATCCAAAGCGAAGATACGCAGTATTTT. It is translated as CASSQKAGIQSEDTQYF.

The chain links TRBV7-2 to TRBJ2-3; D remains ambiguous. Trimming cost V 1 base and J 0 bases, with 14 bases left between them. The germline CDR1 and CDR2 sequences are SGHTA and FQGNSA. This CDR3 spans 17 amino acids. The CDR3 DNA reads TGTGCCAGCAGCTTAGGGGGTCCCGGAACTAGCACAGATACGCAGTATTTT. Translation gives CASSLGGPGTSTDTQYF.

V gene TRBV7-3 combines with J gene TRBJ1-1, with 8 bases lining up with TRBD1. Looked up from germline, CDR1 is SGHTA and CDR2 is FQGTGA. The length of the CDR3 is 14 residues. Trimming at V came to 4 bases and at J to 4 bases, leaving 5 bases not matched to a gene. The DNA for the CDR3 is TGTGCCAGCAGCTACAGGGGGGAGAGCACTGAAGCTTTCTTT. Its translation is CASSYRGESTEAFF.

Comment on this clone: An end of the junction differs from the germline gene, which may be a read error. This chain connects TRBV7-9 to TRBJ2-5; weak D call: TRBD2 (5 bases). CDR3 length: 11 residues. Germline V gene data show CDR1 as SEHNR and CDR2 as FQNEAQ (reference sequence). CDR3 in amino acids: CASSSYRGLDF. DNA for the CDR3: TGTGCCAGCAGCTCTTACCGGGGTTTGGACTTC.

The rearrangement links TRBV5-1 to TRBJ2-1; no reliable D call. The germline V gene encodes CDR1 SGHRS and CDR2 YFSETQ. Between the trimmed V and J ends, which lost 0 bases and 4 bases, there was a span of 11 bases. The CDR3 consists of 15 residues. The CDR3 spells CASSLASGGYNEQFF. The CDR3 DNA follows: TGCGCCAGCAGCTTGGCCTCGGGCGGATACAATGAGCAGTTCTTC.

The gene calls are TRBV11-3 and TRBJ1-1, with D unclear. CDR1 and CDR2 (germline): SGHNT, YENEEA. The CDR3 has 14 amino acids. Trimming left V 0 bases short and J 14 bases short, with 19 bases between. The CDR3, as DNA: TGTGCCAGCAGCTTAGATCTCGAGGCAGGTAGAAGCTTCTTT. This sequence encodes CASSLDLEAGRSFF.

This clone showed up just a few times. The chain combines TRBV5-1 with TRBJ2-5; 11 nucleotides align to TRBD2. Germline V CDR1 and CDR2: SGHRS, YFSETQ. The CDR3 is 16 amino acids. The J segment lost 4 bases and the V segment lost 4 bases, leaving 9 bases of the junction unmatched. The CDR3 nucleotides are TGCGCCAGCAGCCCCCTCGGACTAGCGGGTCGAGAGACCCAGTACTTC. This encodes CASSPLGLAGRETQYF.

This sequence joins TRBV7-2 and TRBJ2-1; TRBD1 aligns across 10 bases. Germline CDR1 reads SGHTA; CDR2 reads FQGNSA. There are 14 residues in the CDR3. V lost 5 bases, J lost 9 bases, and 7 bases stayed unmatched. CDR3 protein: CASSNKRTGGEQFF. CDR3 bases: TGTGCCAGCAGCAATAAAAGGACAGGGGGTGAGCAGTTCTTC.

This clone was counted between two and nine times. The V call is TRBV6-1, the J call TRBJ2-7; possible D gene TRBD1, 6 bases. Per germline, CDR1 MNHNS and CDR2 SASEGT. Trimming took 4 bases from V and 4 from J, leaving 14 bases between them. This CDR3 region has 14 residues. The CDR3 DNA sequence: TGTGCCAGCAGTGTAGGGACAAATTCTTACGAGCAGTACGTC. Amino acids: CASSVGTNSYEQYV.

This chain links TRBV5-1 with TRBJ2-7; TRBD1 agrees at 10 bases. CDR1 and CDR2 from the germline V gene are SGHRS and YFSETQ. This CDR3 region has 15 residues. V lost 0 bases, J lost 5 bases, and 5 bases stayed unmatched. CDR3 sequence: CASSLGGQGKDEQYV. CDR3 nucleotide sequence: TGCGCCAGCAGCTTGGGGGGACAGGGGAAGGACGAGCAGTACGTC.

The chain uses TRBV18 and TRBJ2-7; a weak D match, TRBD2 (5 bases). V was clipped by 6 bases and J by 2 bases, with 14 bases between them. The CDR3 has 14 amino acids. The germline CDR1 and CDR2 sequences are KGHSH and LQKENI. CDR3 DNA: TGTGCCAGCTCCCTGGACTCCGGTGCCTACGAGCAGTACGTC. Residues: CASSLDSGAYEQYV.

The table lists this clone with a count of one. In DNA, the CDR3 is TGTGCCAGCAGCTTAAGGACTAGCGGGAGTGGGGGAAACATTCAGTACTTC. Its protein is CASSLRTSGSGGNIQYF. This chain uses TRBV7-8 with TRBJ2-4; 13 bases fit TRBD2. CDR3 length equals 17 residues. Germline CDR1 and CDR2: SGHVS and FQNEAQ. V lost 2 bases and J lost 6; bases outside the gene matches: 7. Based on the CDR3 plus reference TRBV7-8 and TRBJ2-4, the full variable domain is GAGVSQSPRYKVAKRGQDVALRCDPISGHVSLFWYQQALGQGPEFLTYFQNEAQLDKSGLPSDRFFAERPEGSVSTLKIQRTQQEDSAVYLCASSLRTSGSGGNIQYFGAGTRLSVL.

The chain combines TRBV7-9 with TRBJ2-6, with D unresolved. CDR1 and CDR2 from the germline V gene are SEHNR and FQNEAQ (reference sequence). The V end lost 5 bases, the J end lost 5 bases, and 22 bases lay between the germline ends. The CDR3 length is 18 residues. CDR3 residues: CASSVRKYQQSRANVLTF. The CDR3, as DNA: TGTGCCAGCAGCGTGAGGAAATACCAACAAAGTCGGGCCAACGTCCTGACTTTC.

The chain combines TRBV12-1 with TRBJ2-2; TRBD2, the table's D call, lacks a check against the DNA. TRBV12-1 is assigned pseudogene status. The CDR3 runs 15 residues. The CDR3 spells CASSFPLPGTGELFF. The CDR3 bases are TGTGCCAGCAGCTTTCCCCTCCCGGGTACCGGGGAGCTGTTTTTT.

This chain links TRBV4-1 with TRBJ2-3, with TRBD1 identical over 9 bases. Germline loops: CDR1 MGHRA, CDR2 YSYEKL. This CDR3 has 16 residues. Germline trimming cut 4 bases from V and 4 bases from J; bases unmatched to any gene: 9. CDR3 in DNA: TGCGCCAGCAGCCGAGGCGGACAGGGGACATCAGATACGCAGTATTTT. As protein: CASSRGGQGTSDTQYF.

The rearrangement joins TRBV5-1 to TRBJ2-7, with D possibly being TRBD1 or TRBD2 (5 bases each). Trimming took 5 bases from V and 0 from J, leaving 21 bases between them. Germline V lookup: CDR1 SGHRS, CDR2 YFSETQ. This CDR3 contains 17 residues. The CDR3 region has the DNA TGCGCCAGCAGGTACGATACCGGGACGGATAGCTCCTACGAGCAGTACTTC. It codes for CASRYDTGTDSSYEQYF.

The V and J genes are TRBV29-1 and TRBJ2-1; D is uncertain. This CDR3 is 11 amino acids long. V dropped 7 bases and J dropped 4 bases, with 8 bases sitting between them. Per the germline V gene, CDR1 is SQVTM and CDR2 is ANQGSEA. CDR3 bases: TGCAGCGCCCCCTCGTACAATGAGCAGTTCTTC. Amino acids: CSAPSYNEQFF.